Following are 20 T cell receptor beta chains from one sample sequenced in a study of blood T cell repertoires in COVID-19. Clones were read by immunoSEQ multiplex PCR, and TCRdb kept only the in-frame ones, dropping some. The table includes about 110,000 clones, more than 70% detected once. Sequenced: peripheral blood. Every receptor here comes from a middle-aged man with active or convalescent COVID-19.

The V and J genes are TRBV12-5 and TRBJ2-5, with TRBD2 matching over 8 bases. V was pared by 1 base and J by 4 bases, with 2 bases of the junction left unmatched. CDR3 length: 14 amino acids. Germline V gene data show CDR1 as LGHNT and CDR2 as FRNRAP. The CDR3 loop reads CASGLGLARETQYF. Here the CDR3 DNA reads TGTGCTAGTGGTTTGGGACTAGCGAGAGAGACCCAGTACTTC.

This clone was observed a single time. The chain couples TRBV6-6 to TRBJ1-4; a weak D match, TRBD1 (5 bases). CDR1 and CDR2 from the germline V gene are MNHNY and SVGAGI (reference sequence). This CDR3 spans 13 amino acids. Trimming removed 0 bases at V and 6 bases at J, with 5 bases between. The DNA of the CDR3 is TGTGCCAGCAGTTACTCCAGGGATGAAAAACTGTTTTTT. Amino acids: CASSYSRDEKLFF.

The chain has TRBV30 and TRBJ1-6, with D possibly TRBD1 on 6 matching bases. Trimming removed 8 bases from V and 9 bases from J, with 17 bases in between. The CDR3 is 13 residues long. CDR1 is GTSNPN, CDR2 SVGIG, per germline (reference sequence). The CDR3 region is CASRDTSGSPLHF. DNA for the CDR3: TGTGCCAGCCGGGACACCTCGGGTTCACCCCTCCACTTT.

This chain connects TRBV9 to TRBJ1-1, with D unclear. Per the germline V gene, CDR1 is SGDLS and CDR2 is YYNGEE. CDR3 length: 14 amino acids. V shed 0 bases and J shed 1 base, with 7 bases lying between them. In DNA, the CDR3 is TGTGCCAGCAGCGTAGGGGCCTCGAACACTGAAGCTTTCTTT. It codes for CASSVGASNTEAFF.

J is TRBJ1-4 and V is TRBV5-1; possibly TRBD1 for D (5 bases). Germline V lookup: CDR1 SGHRS, CDR2 YFSETQ. The CDR3 spans 15 residues. Trimming removed 3 bases at V and 8 bases at J, with 17 bases between. The CDR3 loop reads CASSSTGGTGEKLFF. The CDR3, as DNA: TGCGCCAGCAGCTCCACGGGGGGGACGGGCGAAAAACTGTTTTTT.

This clone was found a few times. The chain combines TRBV7-3 with TRBJ1-1; 9 bases match TRBD1. Trimming took 4 bases from V and 6 from J; bases not matched to a gene: 9. Germline CDR1 is SGHTA and CDR2 is FQGTGA. The CDR3 has 15 amino acids. In nucleotides, the CDR3 is TGTGCCAGCAGCTATCAACCGGGACAGGGTTCTGAAGCTTTCTTT. Translated, it gives CASSYQPGQGSEAFF. Together with reference TRBV7-3 and TRBJ1-1, the CDR3 gives the full variable domain: GAGVSQTPSNKVTEKGKYVELRCDPISGHTALYWYRQSLGQGPEFLIYFQGTGAADDSGLPNDRFFAVRPEGSVSTLKIQRTERGDSAVYLCASSYQPGQGSEAFFGQGTRLTVV.

The gene calls are TRBV19 and TRBJ1-1, with a weak D call TRBD1 (5 bases). Trimming shortened V by 7 bases and J by 5 bases, and 17 bases separated the two germline ends. Germline CDR1 LNHDA, CDR2 SQIVND (reference sequence). This CDR3 has 14 residues. CDR3 region: CASNIQGTRTEAFF. CDR3 in DNA: TGTGCCAGTAATATCCAGGGTACACGGACTGAAGCTTTCTTT.

The rearrangement links TRBV4-2 to TRBJ2-1; D is possibly TRBD2 (6 bases). The V end lost 1 base, the J end lost 15 bases, and 16 bases lay between the germline ends. Germline values: CDR1 LGHNA, CDR2 YNFKEQ. This CDR3 spans 13 amino acids. The CDR3 here is CASSQVAGPEGFF. CDR3 sequence (DNA): TGTGCCAGCAGCCAAGTGGCGGGACCAGAAGGGTTCTTC.

The chain joins TRBV14 to TRBJ2-7; TRBD2 might be the D (7 bases). V lost 0 bases, J lost 4 bases, and 16 bases lay in between. Per germline, CDR1 SGHDN and CDR2 FVKESK. The CDR3 is 16 residues long. CDR3 in amino acids: CASSQEKWGGRYEQYF. The CDR3, as DNA: TGTGCCAGCAGCCAAGAGAAGTGGGGGGGCCGATACGAGCAGTACTTC.

This chain joins TRBV3-1 (or the pseudogene TRBV3-2) and TRBJ1-1; 8 bases match TRBD1. Trimming at V came to 0 bases and at J to 1 base, leaving 7 bases not matched to a gene. The CDR3 is made up of 17 amino acids. CDR1 and CDR2 (germline): LGHDT, YNNKEL (reference sequence). The CDR3 coding sequence is TGTGCCAGCAGCCAAGAAGCCGGGACAGGATCGAACACTGAAGCTTTCTTT. Amino acids: CASSQEAGTGSNTEAFF.

The chain is built from TRBV7-9 and TRBJ2-4; D is perhaps TRBD1 (6 bases). The CDR3 is 17 residues long. Trimming removed 4 bases at V and 3 bases at J, with 19 bases between. Germline V CDR1 and CDR2: SEHNR, FQNEAQ (reference sequence). The CDR3 nucleotides are TGTGCCAGCAGCTCATGGACAGCGGCCTTAGTCAAAAACATTCAGTACTTC. Amino acids: CASSSWTAALVKNIQYF. Complete variable domain (other parts from reference TRBV7-9 and TRBJ2-4): DTGVSQNPRHKITKRGQNVTFRCDPISEHNRLYWYRQTLGQGPEFLTYFQNEAQLEKSRLLSDRFSAERPKGSFSTLEIQRTEQGDSAMYLCASSSWTAALVKNIQYFGAGTRLSVL.

There are a few counts of this clone. The V and J genes are TRBV30 and TRBJ1-3; TRBD1 is a possible D gene (6 bases). Trimming removed 8 bases at V and 2 bases at J, with 10 bases between. Germline CDR1 GTSNPN, CDR2 SVGIG (reference sequence). The CDR3 extends over 12 amino acids. The CDR3 nucleotides are TGTGCCGGACAGTGGGCTGGAAACACCATATATTTT. This sequence encodes CAGQWAGNTIYF.

The chain has TRBV11-2 and TRBJ2-3, with 9 bases that match TRBD2. Germline CDR1 reads SGHAT; CDR2 reads FQNNGV. V dropped 6 bases and J dropped 4; count of bases not matched to a gene: 11. The CDR3 runs 16 residues. CDR3 nucleotides: TGTGCCAGCAGACGACTAGCGGATAGGGGCCCAGATACGCAGTATTTT. It is translated as CASRRLADRGPDTQYF.

The table lists this clone with a few counts. The V gene is TRBV5-1, the J gene TRBJ1-1; TRBD1 is a possible D gene (6 bases). The CDR3 has 16 residues. Germline-derived CDR1 and CDR2 are SGHRS and YFSETQ. V lost 4 bases, J lost 1 base, and 17 bases lay in between. The CDR3 region is CASSPAAQGSNTEAFF. The CDR3 DNA sequence: TGCGCCAGCAGCCCCGCGGCGCAGGGGTCGAACACTGAAGCTTTCTTT.

J is TRBJ2-1 and V is TRBV12-3 or TRBV12-4; a possible D gene is TRBD2 (6 bases). Trimming pared 4 bases from V and 6 bases from J, leaving 10 bases between. This CDR3 has 13 residues. In DNA, the CDR3 is TGTGCCAGCAGTTCTGGGACTTCCAATGAGCAGTTCTTC. Translation: CASSSGTSNEQFF.

This CDR3 is CASSRDRSNSYEQYF. The CDR3 DNA reads as TGTGCCAGCAGCAGGGACAGGTCTAACTCCTACGAGCAGTACTTC. This rearrangement joins TRBV7-9 to TRBJ2-7, with TRBD1 matching over 8 bases. Unmatched junction bases numbered 6, after V lost 5 bases and J lost 0 bases. From germline, CDR1 is SEHNR and CDR2 FQNEAQ (reference sequence). The CDR3 is made up of 15 amino acids.

For this clone: Other DNA sequences in the sample encode the same CDR3. The chain has TRBV29-1 and TRBJ2-3; D gene uncertain. The CDR3 consists of 13 residues. Per the germline V gene, CDR1 is SQVTM and CDR2 is ANQGSEA. Deletions cut 4 bases from V and 1 base from J, with 9 bases between. The CDR3 region is CSVGGSGTDTQYF. The CDR3 region has the DNA TGCAGCGTTGGCGGCAGCGGCACAGATACGCAGTATTTT.

The V gene is TRBV28, the J gene TRBJ1-2; D is perhaps TRBD1 (5 bases). The CDR3 runs 15 residues. V was cut by 3 bases and J by 3 bases, with 14 bases left in between. Germline V gene lookup returns CDR1 MDHEN and CDR2 SYDVKM. The CDR3 nucleotides read TGTGCCAGCAGTTTTACAGGCGTATTGGACTATGGCTACACCTTC. The encoded protein is CASSFTGVLDYGYTF.

The V and J genes are TRBV30 and TRBJ2-5, with D unresolved. The CDR3 extends over 12 amino acids. Germline CDR1 is GTSNPN and CDR2 is SVGIG (reference sequence). Trimming pared 2 bases from V and 5 bases from J, leaving 9 bases between. CDR3 bases: TGTGCCTGGAGTTCGGAGACGGAGACCCAGTACTTC. Its protein is CAWSSETETQYF.

This rearrangement joins TRBV13 to TRBJ2-1; tentative D call: TRBD1 (6 bases). Trimming pared 5 bases from V and 4 bases from J, leaving 12 bases between. The CDR3 spans 14 residues. Germline loops: CDR1 PRHDT, CDR2 FYEKMQ (reference sequence). This CDR3 reads CASSPGTSYNEQFF. Here the CDR3 DNA reads TGTGCCAGCAGCCCGGGGACATCGTACAATGAGCAGTTCTTC. Variable domain in full (rest from reference TRBV13 and TRBJ2-1): AAGVIQSPRHLIKEKRETATLKCYPIPRHDTVYWYQQGPGQDPQFLISFYEKMQSDKGSIPDRFSAQQFSDYHSELNMSSLELGDSALYFCASSPGTSYNEQFFGPGTRLTVL.